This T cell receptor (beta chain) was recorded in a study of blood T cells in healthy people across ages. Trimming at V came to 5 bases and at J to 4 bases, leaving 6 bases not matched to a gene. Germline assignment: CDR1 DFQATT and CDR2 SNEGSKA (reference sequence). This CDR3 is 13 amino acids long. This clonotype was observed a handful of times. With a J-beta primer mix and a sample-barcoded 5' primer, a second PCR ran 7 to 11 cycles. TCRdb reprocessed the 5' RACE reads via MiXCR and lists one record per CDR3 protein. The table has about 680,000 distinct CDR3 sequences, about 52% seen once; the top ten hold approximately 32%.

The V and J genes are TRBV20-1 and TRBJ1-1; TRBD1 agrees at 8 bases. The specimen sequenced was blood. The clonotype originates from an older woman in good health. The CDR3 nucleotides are TGCAGTGCTGGGGGACAGGAGGGCACTGAAGCTTTCTTT. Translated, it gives CSAGGQEGTEAFF.